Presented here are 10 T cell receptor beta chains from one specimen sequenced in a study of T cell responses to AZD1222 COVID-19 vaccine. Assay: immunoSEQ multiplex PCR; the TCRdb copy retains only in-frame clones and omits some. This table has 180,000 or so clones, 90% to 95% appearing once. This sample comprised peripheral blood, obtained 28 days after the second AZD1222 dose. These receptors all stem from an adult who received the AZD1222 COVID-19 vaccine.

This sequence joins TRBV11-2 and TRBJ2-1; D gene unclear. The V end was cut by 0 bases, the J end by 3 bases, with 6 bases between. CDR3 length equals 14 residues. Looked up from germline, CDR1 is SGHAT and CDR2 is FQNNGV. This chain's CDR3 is CASSLEGYYNEQFF. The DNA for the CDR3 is TGTGCCAGCAGCTTAGAGGGTTACTACAATGAGCAGTTCTTC.

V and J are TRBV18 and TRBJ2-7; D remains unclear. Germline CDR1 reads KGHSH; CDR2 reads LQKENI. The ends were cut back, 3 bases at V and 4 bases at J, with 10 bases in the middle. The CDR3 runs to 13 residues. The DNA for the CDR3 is TGTGCCAGCTCACCCTCGACCAATTACGAGCAGTACTTC. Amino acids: CASSPSTNYEQYF.

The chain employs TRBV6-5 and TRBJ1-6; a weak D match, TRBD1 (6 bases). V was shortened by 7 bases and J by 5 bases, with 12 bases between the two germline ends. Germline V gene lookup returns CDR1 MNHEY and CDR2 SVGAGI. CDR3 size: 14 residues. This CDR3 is CASIFSGDNSPLHF. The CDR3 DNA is TGTGCCAGCATCTTTTCAGGGGATAATTCACCCCTCCACTTT.

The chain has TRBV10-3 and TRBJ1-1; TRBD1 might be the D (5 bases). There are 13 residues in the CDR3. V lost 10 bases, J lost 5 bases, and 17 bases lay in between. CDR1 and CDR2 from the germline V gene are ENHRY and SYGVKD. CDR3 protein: CATQQRRETEAFF. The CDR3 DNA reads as TGTGCCACCCAGCAACGCAGGGAAACTGAAGCTTTCTTT.

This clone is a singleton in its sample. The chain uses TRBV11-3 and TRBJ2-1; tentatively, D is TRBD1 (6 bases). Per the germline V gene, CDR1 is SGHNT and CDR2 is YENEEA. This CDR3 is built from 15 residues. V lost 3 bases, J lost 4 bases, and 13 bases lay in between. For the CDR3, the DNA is TGTGCCAGCAGCTTTTCCGGGACAACTTACAATGAGCAGTTCTTC. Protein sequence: CASSFSGTTYNEQFF.

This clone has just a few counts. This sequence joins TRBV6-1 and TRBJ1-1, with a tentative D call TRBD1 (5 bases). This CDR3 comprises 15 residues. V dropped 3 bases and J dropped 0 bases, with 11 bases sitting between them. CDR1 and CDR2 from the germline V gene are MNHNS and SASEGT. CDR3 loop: CASSDGASMNTEAFF. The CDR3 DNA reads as TGTGCCAGCAGTGACGGGGCCTCCATGAACACTGAAGCTTTCTTT.

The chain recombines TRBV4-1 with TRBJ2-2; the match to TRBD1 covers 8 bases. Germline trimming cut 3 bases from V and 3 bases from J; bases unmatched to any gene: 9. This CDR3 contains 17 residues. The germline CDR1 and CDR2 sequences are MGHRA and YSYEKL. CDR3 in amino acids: CASSQGTGGLYTGELFF. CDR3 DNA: TGCGCCAGCAGCCAGGGAACAGGGGGTTTGTACACCGGGGAGCTGTTTTTT.

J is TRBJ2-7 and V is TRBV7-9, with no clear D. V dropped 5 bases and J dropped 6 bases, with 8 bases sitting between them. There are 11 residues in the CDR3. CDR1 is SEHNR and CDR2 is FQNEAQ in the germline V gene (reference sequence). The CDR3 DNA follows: TGTGCCAGCAGCACTTTTCGCGAGCAGTACTTC. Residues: CASSTFREQYF. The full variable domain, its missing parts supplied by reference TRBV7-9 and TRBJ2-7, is DTGVSQNPRHKITKRGQNVTFRCDPISEHNRLYWYRQTLGQGPEFLTYFQNEAQLEKSRLLSDRFSAERPKGSFSTLEIQRTEQGDSAMYLCASSTFREQYFGPGTRLTVT.

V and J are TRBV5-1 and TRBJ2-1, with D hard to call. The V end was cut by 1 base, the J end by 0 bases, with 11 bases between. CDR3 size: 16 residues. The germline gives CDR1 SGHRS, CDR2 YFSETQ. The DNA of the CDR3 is TGCGCCAGCAGCTTGAGGGTGCAAAGCTCCTACAATGAGCAGTTCTTC. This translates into CASSLRVQSSYNEQFF. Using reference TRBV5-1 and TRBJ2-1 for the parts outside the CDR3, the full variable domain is KAGVTQTPRYLIKTRGQQVTLSCSPISGHRSVSWYQQTPGQGLQFLFEYFSETQRNKGNFPGRFSGRQFSNSRSEMNVSTLELGDSALYLCASSLRVQSSYNEQFFGPGTRLTVL.

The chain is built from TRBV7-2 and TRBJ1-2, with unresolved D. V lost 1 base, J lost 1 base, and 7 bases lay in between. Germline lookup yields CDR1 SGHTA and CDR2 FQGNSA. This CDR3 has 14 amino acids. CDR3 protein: CASSLGRFNYGYTF. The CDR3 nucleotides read TGTGCCAGCAGCTTAGGAAGGTTTAACTATGGCTACACCTTC.